This record concerns one T cell receptor beta chain sequence. What it binds is unknown. This sample is drawn from a study of T cell responses to AZD1222 COVID-19 vaccine. The study's findings and limits: Close to half of all spike-specific TCRs reportedly target regions of the variants that are unmutated. Elevations in Spike-specific TCR breadth and depth followed administration of two AZD1222 doses. Clonal diversity was possibly underestimated; the donors were predominantly white British and more often female.

Measured with immunoSEQ multiplex PCR; TCRdb has only the in-frame clones, and not every one. The sample carries 66,000 or so clones, 60% to 85% recorded once. The ends were cut back, 1 base at V and 3 bases at J, with 7 bases in the middle. The CDR3 is 13 residues long. Germline values: CDR1 SNHLY, CDR2 FYNNEI. This TCR was sampled from an adult in good health. The sample here was peripheral blood, taken on day 0 of MenACWY control vaccination. The chain carries TRBV2 and TRBJ2-7; D remains unclear. CDR3 region: CASSEGAHYEQYF. The CDR3, as DNA: TGTGCCAGCAGTGAAGGGGCCCACTACGAGCAGTACTTC.